The entry below gives a single T cell receptor beta chain sequence along with its context. Original analysis: Quantification of nucleated cells was approximated via reference gene primer amplification. Using immunoSEQ multiplex PCR, the repertoire was profiled, and TCRdb retains in-frame clones only, with some absent. The D gene and trimming were derived from the DNA, and the V and J assignments and clone size from that table. This repertoire shows 250,000 to 350,000 clones, roughly 87% found once; its top ten account for less than 6%. Adults between roughly 18 and 100 years of age took part from about two dozen US areas. Resolution of symptoms, clearance, or two negative PCRs was present in recovered Cohort 3 donors. Losses at the gene ends were 2 bases for V and 6 bases for J; bases not matched to a gene: 10. Germline V gives CDR1 MNHEY, CDR2 SVGEGT. The CDR3 runs 16 residues. This record belongs to a study of blood T cell repertoires in COVID-19.

The source material was PBMCs or T cells enriched from blood (not recorded which). The sequence came from a woman aged 25 to 39 who had recovered from COVID-19. The rearrangement joins TRBV6-2 or TRBV6-3 to TRBJ2-7, with 10 bases lining up with TRBD1. The CDR3 region is CASSYPTGTGVGEQYF. In DNA, the CDR3 is TGTGCCAGCAGTTACCCGACCGGGACAGGGGTCGGCGAGCAGTACTTC.